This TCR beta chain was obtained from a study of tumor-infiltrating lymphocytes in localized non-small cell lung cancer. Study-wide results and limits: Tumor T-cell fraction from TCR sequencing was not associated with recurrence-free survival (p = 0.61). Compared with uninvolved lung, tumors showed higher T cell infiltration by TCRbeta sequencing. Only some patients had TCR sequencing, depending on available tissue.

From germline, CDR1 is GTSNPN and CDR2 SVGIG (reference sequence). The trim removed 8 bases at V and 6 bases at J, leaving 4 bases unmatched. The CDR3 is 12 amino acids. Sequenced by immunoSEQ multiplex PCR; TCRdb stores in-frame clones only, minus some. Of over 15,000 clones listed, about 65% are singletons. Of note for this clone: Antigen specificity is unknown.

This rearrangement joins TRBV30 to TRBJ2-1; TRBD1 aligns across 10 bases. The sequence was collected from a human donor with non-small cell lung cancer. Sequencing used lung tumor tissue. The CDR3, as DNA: TGTGCCCGGGACAGGGGAGGCAATGAGCAGTTCTTC. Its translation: CARDRGGNEQFF. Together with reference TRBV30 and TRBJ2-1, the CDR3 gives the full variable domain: SQTIHQWPATLVQPVGSPLSLECTVEGTSNPNLYWYRQAAGRGLQLLFYSVGIGQISSEVPQNLSASRPQDRQFILSSKKLLLSDSGFYLCARDRGGNEQFFGPGTRLTVL.